The T cell receptor (beta chain) described here comes from a study of human T cells and chemical hapten exposure. Time point specified: pre-sensitization, week 0. Treatment: therapeutic diphenylcyclopropenone sensitization with weekly scalp DPC. One entry per CDR3 protein, called by TCRdb with MiXCR from the RACE reads. The sample has a few hundred thousand distinct CDR3 sequences; approximately 5.8% are singletons. From germline, CDR1 is MGHRA and CDR2 YSYEKL. Germline trimming cut 1 base from V and 5 bases from J; bases unmatched to any gene: 5. The CDR3 spans 15 residues. The specimen was whole blood, collected in connection with sensitization to the hapten diphenylcyclopropenone (DPC). The genes are TRBV4-1 and TRBJ2-1; 7 nucleotides align to TRBD2. This TCR was sampled from a young woman with alopecia areata. Some clones in this sample may be carry-over from other donors' samples. CDR3 sequence reads: CASSQGPGRNNEQFF. In DNA, the CDR3 is TGCGCCAGCAGCCAAGGTCCCGGGAGGAACAATGAGCAGTTCTTC.